The next 12 T cell receptor beta chains were all read from a single sample in a study of cytomegalovirus exposure and HLA in healthy donors (dated by TCRdb to about 2017). Receptor libraries were prepared by the immunoSEQ multiplex PCR assay. For the multiplex PCR, a mixture combining 60 forward primers for TCR Vbeta segments and 13 reverse primers for TCR Jbeta segments was used. TCRdb limited this immuneACCESS table to in-frame rearrangements with V and J called. A share of clones is missing; checked studies link under half to unresolved V genes, and the rest is unexplained. For this sample there are about 37,000 clones; approximately 80% appear just once. The ten largest clonotypes hold over 9.5% of the sample. Sequenced material: PBMCs. The source is a woman aged 18 to 35 in good health and CMV-seropositive.

This sequence joins TRBV28 and TRBJ2-2, with 11 bases matching TRBD1. J was trimmed by 5 bases and V by 4 bases; bases with no gene match: 9. This CDR3 region has 17 residues. Germline assignment: CDR1 MDHEN and CDR2 SYDVKM. The CDR3 loop reads CASSSLVGQGATGELFF. The DNA of the CDR3 is TGTGCCAGCAGTTCTCTTGTTGGACAGGGGGCTACCGGGGAGCTGTTTTTT. The entire variable domain, with the rest obtained from reference TRBV28 and TRBJ2-2, is as follows: DVKVTQSSRYLVKRTGEKVFLECVQDMDHENMFWYRQDPGLGLRLIYFSYDVKMKEKGDIPEGYSVSREKKERFSLILESASTNQTSMYLCASSSLVGQGATGELFFGEGSRLTVL.

The V call is TRBV27, the J call TRBJ1-2; no definite D call. This CDR3 contains 13 residues. The germline V gene encodes CDR1 MNHEY and CDR2 SMNVEV (reference sequence). V lost 2 bases to trimming and J lost 8 bases, with 12 bases between them. In nucleotides, the CDR3 is TGTGCCAGCAGTTTAATCGGGGAATCGGGCTACACCTTC. This translates into CASSLIGESGYTF.

This clone appeared a single time. The V gene is TRBV9, the J gene TRBJ2-5; 10 bases line up with TRBD1. Trimming at V came to 3 bases and at J to 7 bases, leaving 6 bases not matched to a gene. CDR1 SGDLS and CDR2 YYNGEE come from the germline V gene. The CDR3 consists of 14 residues. The CDR3 is CASSGGTGVGTQYF. The CDR3 DNA is TGTGCCAGCAGCGGAGGGACAGGGGTGGGGACCCAGTACTTC.

V is TRBV19 and J is TRBJ2-7; 7 bases are a match to TRBD2. This CDR3 comprises 13 residues. With V trimmed by 3 bases and J by 5 bases, 4 bases remained unmatched. The V gene's germline CDR1 is LNHDA and CDR2 SQIVND (reference sequence). CDR3 residues: CASSIGLVDEQYF. The CDR3 DNA reads TGTGCCAGTAGTATCGGACTAGTGGACGAGCAGTACTTC.

V usage is TRBV18 and J usage is TRBJ1-5, with 11 nucleotides matching TRBD1. The CDR3 spans 19 residues. The germline CDR1 and CDR2 sequences are KGHSH and LQKENI. The junction had 17 bases not matched to a gene; V was cut back by 5 bases and J by 5 bases. The CDR3 reads CASSSLSGQGASGDQPQHF. CDR3 coding DNA: TGTGCCAGCTCATCCTTGAGCGGACAGGGGGCTTCAGGGGATCAGCCCCAGCATTTT.

As to this clone: Additional DNA sequences in this sample encode the identical CDR3. The chain is built from TRBV27 and TRBJ2-1, with D maybe TRBD2 (5 bases). The CDR3 is made up of 14 amino acids. V dropped 6 bases and J dropped 5 bases, with 14 bases sitting between them. Germline CDR1 reads MNHEY; CDR2 reads SMNVEV (reference sequence). The CDR3 DNA is TGTGCCAGCAGGCCCCCCTTGGGAGACAATGAGCAGTTCTTC. It translates to CASRPPLGDNEQFF.

The chain carries TRBV10-3 and TRBJ2-4; the match to TRBD2 covers 10 bases. CDR3 size: 16 residues. After removal of 3 bases from V and 6 bases from J, the junction contained 8 bases not matched to a gene. Germline lookup yields CDR1 ENHRY and CDR2 SYGVKD. CDR3 loop: CAISDEASGSINIQYF. The CDR3 DNA reads TGTGCCATCAGTGATGAAGCTAGCGGGAGTATAAACATTCAGTACTTC.

V gene TRBV13 combines with J gene TRBJ2-7; TRBD1 matches 8 bases. CDR1 and CDR2 (germline): PRHDT, FYEKMQ (reference sequence). This CDR3 comprises 15 residues. Germline trimming cut 0 bases from V and 5 bases from J; bases unmatched to any gene: 6. CDR3 in amino acids: CASSLGAGGKNEQYF. As DNA, the CDR3 is TGTGCCAGCAGCTTAGGGGCAGGGGGCAAGAACGAGCAGTACTTC.

This chain uses TRBV19 with TRBJ2-7, with D perhaps TRBD1 (6 bases). CDR3 size: 14 residues. Germline lookup yields CDR1 LNHDA and CDR2 SQIVND (reference sequence). V gave up 5 bases and J gave up 2 bases, with 13 bases separating them. For the CDR3, the DNA is TGTGCCAGTAGTTTGGGGGACACCACCTACGAGCAGTACTTC. It yields the protein CASSLGDTTYEQYF.

The J gene is TRBJ1-4, the V gene TRBV18, with D uncertain. The CDR3 loop spans 14 amino acids. CDR1 is KGHSH, CDR2 LQKENI, per germline. Deletions cut 4 bases from V and 8 bases from J, with 14 bases between. CDR3: CASSRSQIREKLFF. CDR3 DNA: TGTGCCAGCTCACGATCTCAAATTCGGGAAAAACTGTTTTTT.

V gene TRBV28 combines with J gene TRBJ1-5; 8 bases are a match to TRBD1. This CDR3 contains 15 residues. The V gene's germline CDR1 is MDHEN and CDR2 SYDVKM. Trimming took 6 bases from V and 7 from J; bases not matched to a gene: 11. The CDR3 loop reads CASSENQGARQPQHF. DNA of the CDR3: TGTGCCAGCAGCGAAAATCAGGGGGCCCGCCAGCCCCAGCATTTT.

This rearrangement joins TRBV4-1 to TRBJ2-1, with 11 bases aligning to TRBD2. Germline CDR1 is MGHRA and CDR2 is YSYEKL. The CDR3 has 14 amino acids. The V gene end was trimmed by 1 base and the J gene end by 7 bases; junction bases not matched to a gene: 0. As DNA, the CDR3 is TGCGCCAGCAGCCAAGGACTAGCGGGAAATGAGCAGTTCTTC. This encodes CASSQGLAGNEQFF.